The clone carrying this T cell receptor (beta chain) was observed a few times. Its matching antigen is unknown. The data belong to a study of a mutant IDH1 vaccine in newly diagnosed glioma. Study overall: In weeks 1, 3, 5, 7, 11, 15, 19 and 23, patients were vaccinated. Patients got radiotherapy, temozolomide, or both beforehand, and most got both.

Time point in this sample: week 5, during vaccination. It was 300 ug of mutant IDH1 20-mer peptide that made up each vaccine dose, given with topical imiquimod. Every donor had a new WHO grade 3 or 4 astrocytoma that was IDH1-mutant, with loss of nuclear ATRX. Libraries were prepared by immunoSEQ multiplex PCR; TCRdb keeps only in-frame clonotypes and omits some of them. There are 50,000 or so clones in the sample; under 90% occur only once, and less than 8% lies in the top ten. The V gene's germline CDR1 is SGHTA and CDR2 FQGNSA. Germline trimming cut 4 bases from V and 9 bases from J; bases unmatched to any gene: 5. The CDR3 sequence is 13 residues long.

This chain connects TRBV7-2 to TRBJ2-1, with 8 positions matching TRBD2. This TCR was sampled from a woman in her forties or fifties with glioma. Sequenced material: PBMCs, taken from a glioma patient whose treatment included an IDH1 peptide vaccine. The CDR3 coding sequence is TGTGCCAGCAGCTCCCGGGGGGGCGGTGAGCAGTTCTTC. This sequence encodes CASSSRGGGEQFF.